The rows below give T cell receptor beta chains drawn from one sample of a study of T cell responses to AZD1222 COVID-19 vaccine. Measured with immunoSEQ multiplex PCR; TCRdb has only the in-frame clones, and not every one. The sample has 95,000 to 150,000 clones; roughly 90% are singletons. Material: peripheral blood, obtained 28 days after the second AZD1222 dose. These receptors originate from an adult who received the AZD1222 COVID-19 vaccine. CDR3s include the opening cysteine and the closing phenylalanine or tryptophan. D genes are given only for firm matches. Size is omitted from some rows. Given values are once, few, many or a class for expanded clones.

clone size | J gene | V gene | D gene | CDR3 DNA | CDR3 protein
. | TRBJ1-3 | TRBV21-1 | . | TGTGCCAGCAGCCCGCGACCCGGAGGAGGAAACACCATATATTTT | CASSPRPGGGNTIYF
. | TRBJ2-7 | TRBV27 | . | TGTGCCAGCAAGGGGCTCTTCGATAAGTCCTACGAGCAGTACTTC | CASKGLFDKSYEQYF
. | TRBJ1-2 | TRBV7-2 | TRBD1 | TGTGCCAGCAGCTCCTCCCTATCAGACAGGGGAATCTATGGCTACACCTTC | CASSSSLSDRGIYGYTF
. | TRBJ1-4 | TRBV28 | TRBD1 | TGTGCCAGCAGTTCCCAACGACAGGGGACGAATGAAAAACTGTTTTTT | CASSSQRQGTNEKLFF
. | TRBJ1-1 | TRBV11-2 | . | TGTGCCAGCAGCTTAGTTGGGGCTGAAGCTTTCTTT | CASSLVGAEAFF
. | TRBJ2-2 | TRBV27 | . | TGTGCCAGCAGTTTAGAATTGGGGGAGCTGTTTTTT | CASSLELGELFF
. | TRBJ2-7 | TRBV6-5 | . | TGTGCCAGCAGAAGACCGGGACATAACACCTACGAGCAGTACTTC | CASRRPGHNTYEQYF
. | TRBJ1-4 | TRBV11-2 | . | TGTGCCAGCGAGAGGTCTACAGGTGGTGAAAAACTGTTTTTT | CASERSTGGEKLFF
. | TRBJ1-2 | TRBV3-1/TRBV3-2 | . | TGTGCCAGCAAGACAGGAGCCTATGGCTACACCTTC | CASKTGAYGYTF
. | TRBJ1-1 | TRBV6-4 | TRBD1 | TGTGCCAGCAGTACAGGGGGACCGAACACTGAAGCTTTCTTT | CASSTGGPNTEAFF
once | TRBJ2-2 | TRBV11-3 | . | TGTGCCAGCAGCTGGGGGGTGAACACCGGGGAGCTGTTTTTT | CASSWGVNTGELFF
. | TRBJ1-3 | TRBV2 | . | TGTGCCAGCAGTGAATTTGGCCTCGGACTTGGAAACACCATATATTTT | CASSEFGLGLGNTIYF
. | TRBJ1-2 | TRBV27 | . | TGTGCCAGCAGTTTAGGGAGTCGGGGGCGCGGTGGCTACACCTTC | CASSLGSRGRGGYTF
. | TRBJ1-6 | TRBV27 | TRBD1 | TGTGCCAGCAGTATTGGACAGGGGGCGCGGAATTCACCCCTCCACTTT | CASSIGQGARNSPLHF
few | TRBJ1-1 | TRBV6-5 | . | TGTGCCAGCACGGGGCCTCAAGCTTTCTTT | CASTGPQAFF
. | TRBJ1-5 | TRBV19 | . | TGTGCCAGTAGTAGGGGGGCAGGGCCCCAGCATTTT | CASSRGAGPQHF
. | TRBJ1-2 | TRBV28 | . | TGTGCCAGCAGTTTAAACAGCTATGGCTACACCTTC | CASSLNSYGYTF
. | TRBJ1-1 | TRBV5-4 | . | TGTGCCAGCAGCTTGATGGGGGGCACTGAAGCTTTCTTT | CASSLMGGTEAFF
. | TRBJ1-4 | TRBV7-9 | . | TGTGCCAGCAGCCCCCATCCTGGAGCGACGGCGCCGGGGGAAAAACTGTTTTTT | CASSPHPGATAPGEKLFF
. | TRBJ2-7 | TRBV2 | . | TGTGCCAGCAGCGACACCAGGGGTAAGGCCTACGAGCAGTACTTC | CASSDTRGKAYEQYF
. | TRBJ1-5 | TRBV18 | TRBD1 | TGTGCCAGCTCACCATCAGGACAGGGGGATCTGGAGCCCCAGCATTTT | CASSPSGQGDLEPQHF
. | TRBJ1-2 | TRBV7-9 | . | TGTGCCAGCCAAGATACCAGGTCGATCAACTATGGCTACACCTTC | CASQDTRSINYGYTF
. | TRBJ1-6 | TRBV5-4 | . | TGTGCCAGCAGCCGATCAACCGACAGCCCCCTCCACTTT | CASSRSTDSPLHF
. | TRBJ2-2 | TRBV3-1/TRBV3-2 | . | TGTGCCAGCAGCCAAGTTGGCGGTAGTGAGAACACCGGGGAGCTGTTTTTT | CASSQVGGSENTGELFF
. | TRBJ1-2 | TRBV24-1 | . | TGTGCCACCAGTGGCGGGACACCACATGGCTACACCTTC | CATSGGTPHGYTF
. | TRBJ2-7 | TRBV18 | TRBD2 | TGTGCCAGCTCACCGGGGACTAAATACGAGCAGTACTTC | CASSPGTKYEQYF
once | TRBJ2-2 | TRBV2 | . | TGTGCCAGCAGTGAAAGATGGGCCGGGGGCCCCGGGGAGCTGTTTTTT | CASSERWAGGPGELFF
. | TRBJ1-2 | TRBV12-3/TRBV12-4 | TRBD1 | TGTGCCAGCAGTCCGGGACAGGGGGATGGCTACACCTTC | CASSPGQGDGYTF
. | TRBJ2-3 | TRBV5-1 | . | TGCGCCAGCAGCTTGTCCGCTAAGGATACGCAGTATTTT | CASSLSAKDTQYF
. | TRBJ2-1 | TRBV5-6 | . | TGTGCCAGCAGCTTGAAGGACAATGAGCAGTTCTTC | CASSLKDNEQFF
. | TRBJ1-1 | TRBV12-3/TRBV12-4 | . | TGTGCCAGCACGAAAAATCAGGGTACTGAAGCTTTCTTT | CASTKNQGTEAFF
. | TRBJ1-2 | TRBV15 | TRBD1 | TGTGCCACCAGCAGGACCGGGACAGGGGACGGCTACACCTTC | CATSRTGTGDGYTF
. | TRBJ2-7 | TRBV6-5 | TRBD1 | TGTGCCAGCAGTCGACAGGGCGTGGTCTACGAGCAGTACTTC | CASSRQGVVYEQYF
few | TRBJ2-1 | TRBV11-2 | . | TGTGCCAGCAGCTTGGTAGCGGCGATTAACAATGAGCAGTTCTTC | CASSLVAAINNEQFF
once | TRBJ1-1 | TRBV27 | TRBD1 | TGTGCCAGCAGTTCTCCCAAATTACAGGGCCAGGGGGTGAACACTGAAGCTTTCTTT | CASSSPKLQGQGVNTEAFF
. | TRBJ2-2 | TRBV18 | TRBD2 | TGTGCCAGCTCACCTGTAGCGGGAGGGCCCACCGGGGAGCTGTTTTTT | CASSPVAGGPTGELFF
. | TRBJ1-1 | TRBV20-1 | . | TGCAGTGCTCCCTGGGGCACTGAAGCTTTCTTT | CSAPWGTEAFF
. | TRBJ2-4 | TRBV19 | . | TGTGCCAGTAGTTCTCAGGGACTGGCCAAAAACATTCAGTACTTC | CASSSQGLAKNIQYF
. | TRBJ2-6 | TRBV18 | . | TGTGCCAGCTCACTATCTACCCCAGGGGCCTTCTTCTCTGGGGCCAACGTCCTGACTTTC | CASSLSTPGAFFSGANVLTF
. | TRBJ2-1 | TRBV28 | TRBD2 | TGTGCCAGCACCCCAGGTGGACTAGCGGGGGCTGAGCAGTTCTTC | CASTPGGLAGAEQFF
. | TRBJ1-1 | TRBV29-1 | . | TGCAGCGTTGATCGTGGGAAACCTGAAGCTTTCTTT | CSVDRGKPEAFF
. | TRBJ2-5 | TRBV14 | . | TGTGCCAGCAGCTCGGGGTCATCGACAGCCGAAGAGACCCAGTACTTC | CASSSGSSTAEETQYF
. | TRBJ1-5 | TRBV3-1/TRBV3-2 | TRBD1 | TGTGCCAGCAGCCTGACCGGGACAGGGGGCAGTCAGCCCCAGCATTTT | CASSLTGTGGSQPQHF
. | TRBJ1-1 | TRBV7-9 | . | TGTGCCAGCAGCCCTACAGGGAGCACTGAAGCTTTCTTT | CASSPTGSTEAFF
. | TRBJ2-5 | TRBV6-1 | TRBD1 | TGTGCCAGCAGTGAAGAGCCACGGGGGACAGGGGTGGACGAGACCCAGTACTTC | CASSEEPRGTGVDETQYF
. | TRBJ2-1 | TRBV7-9 | TRBD2 | TGTGCCAGCAGCTCGGGACTAGCGGGAGGGCCCAGCTCCTACAATGAGCAGTTCTTC | CASSSGLAGGPSSYNEQFF